This T cell receptor beta chain was recorded in a study of CD8+ T cells in alopecia areata. Cutaneous lymph nodes were pooled and cells sorted by CD4, CD8alpha, NKG2D, NKG2ACE and more. Sequencing relied on a cDNA template that was reverse transcribed from extracted RNA. Profiled with immunoSEQ multiplex PCR; TCRdb holds only in-frame clones, not every one. Recorded here are around 300,000 clones, none singletons. This clone was observed a few times. Gene names and germline refer to mouse. The read is 4 residues too short to cover the CDR3 end, so that end is filled in from the germline J gene. The germline CDR1 and CDR2 sequences are NSHNY and SYGAGN. With 2 bases clipped from V and 0 bases from J, the junction kept 6 bases outside the gene matches. This CDR3 is built from 16 residues.

This TCR came from a C3H/HeJ mouse with alopecia areata. These mice share the MHC haplotype H2-k. The chain recombines TRBV13-1 with TRBJ1-2, with 8 positions matching TRBD1. What was sequenced was CD4+ T cells sorted from a lymph node. CDR3 bases read: TGTGCCAGCAGTGAGAAGACAGGGGAGGCAAACTCC. Residues: CASSEKTGEANS. The full CDR3 protein is CASSEKTGEANSDYTF.